The entry that follows covers one T cell receptor (beta chain) sequence. Its antigen is currently unknown. These data are taken from a study of cytomegalovirus exposure and HLA in healthy donors. Study results and limitations: Sequencing had likely introduced a cluster of highly shared sequence variants as an artifact.

The PCR had 60 Vbeta and 13 Jbeta primers. Assay: immunoSEQ multiplex PCR; the TCRdb copy retains only in-frame clones and omits some. Of some 200,000 clones in the sample, roughly 80% are singletons; the top ten hold 6.5%. What was sequenced was PBMCs. The TCR originated in a woman between 50 and 59 years old in good health and CMV-seropositive.

CDR3 protein: CASSVGTSGSGRQYF. The CDR3 DNA reads TGTGCCAGCAGCGTAGGGACTAGCGGGTCAGGAAGGCAGTATTTT. This chain joins TRBV9 and TRBJ2-3; 11 nucleotides agree with TRBD2. This CDR3 is 15 amino acids long. Germline assignment: CDR1 SGDLS and CDR2 YYNGEE. V was clipped by 0 bases and J by 11 bases; unmatched bases: 8. The full variable domain, its missing parts supplied by reference TRBV9 and TRBJ2-3, is DSGVTQTPKHLITATGQRVTLRCSPRSGDLSVYWYQQSLDQGLQFLIQYYNGEERAKGNILERFSAQQFPDLHSELNLSSLELGDSALYFCASSVGTSGSGRQYFGPGTRLTVL.